The present TCR beta chain was sequenced within a study of T-cell memory formation after mild COVID-19. The table lists this clonotype with a few counts. What it binds is not known. Study results and caveats: The study detected some responding clones in pre-infection memory, suggesting cross-reactive memory joined. Confirmation of SARS-CoV-2 specificity was lacking for second-wave clones peaking day 37.

Each CDR3 protein gets one entry after TCRdb re-called the 5' RACE reads with MiXCR. The data contain roughly 450,000 distinct CDR3 sequences, 15% to 20% of them singletons. The sample taken for sequencing was PBMCs or a T cell subset sorted from them (not recorded which). The sequence came from an adult woman who had mild COVID-19 (a few samples of this study predate the infection). Cell type and time point are not known.

CDR3 in amino acids: CSAGAGYEQYF. CDR3 in DNA: TGCAGTGCAGGAGCAGGATACGAGCAGTACTTC. The V gene is TRBV20-1, the J gene TRBJ2-7; no clear D. This CDR3 spans 11 amino acids. Germline V gene data show CDR1 as DFQATT and CDR2 as SNEGSKA (reference sequence). V lost 6 bases, J lost 4 bases, and 10 bases lay in between.